This T cell receptor (beta chain) was captured in a study of response to subunit inactivated influenza vaccine. This clonotype has just a few counts. Its antigen remains unknown. An end of the junction does not agree with germline; a read error may underlie this. Study observations and caveats: Few additional T cells are recruited per seasonal influenza vaccination, authors suggested.

TCRdb reprocessed the RT-PCR reads via MiXCR and lists one record per CDR3 protein. The table records over 650,000 distinct CDR3 sequences, less than 20% of them present only once. This CDR3 region has 11 residues. CDR1 SQVTM and CDR2 ANQGSEA come from the germline V gene. The sequences come from PBMCs from blood, collected more than 4 days after vaccination. This chain connects TRBV29-1 to TRBJ2-5; unclear D gene. This receptor was obtained from a man aged 50 to 59 who received an inactivated influenza vaccine. The DNA of the CDR3 is TGCAGCGTTGGTTTAGGGCCCTACAAGGCCTTC. This gives the protein CSVGLGPYKAF. The variable domain in full, with the rest retrieved from reference TRBV29-1 and TRBJ2-5, is SAVISQKPSRDICQRGTSLTIQCQVDSQVTMMFWYRQQPGQSLTLIATANQGSEATYESGFVIDKFPISRPNLTFSTLTVSNMSPEDSSIYLCSVGLGPYKAFGPGTRLLVL.